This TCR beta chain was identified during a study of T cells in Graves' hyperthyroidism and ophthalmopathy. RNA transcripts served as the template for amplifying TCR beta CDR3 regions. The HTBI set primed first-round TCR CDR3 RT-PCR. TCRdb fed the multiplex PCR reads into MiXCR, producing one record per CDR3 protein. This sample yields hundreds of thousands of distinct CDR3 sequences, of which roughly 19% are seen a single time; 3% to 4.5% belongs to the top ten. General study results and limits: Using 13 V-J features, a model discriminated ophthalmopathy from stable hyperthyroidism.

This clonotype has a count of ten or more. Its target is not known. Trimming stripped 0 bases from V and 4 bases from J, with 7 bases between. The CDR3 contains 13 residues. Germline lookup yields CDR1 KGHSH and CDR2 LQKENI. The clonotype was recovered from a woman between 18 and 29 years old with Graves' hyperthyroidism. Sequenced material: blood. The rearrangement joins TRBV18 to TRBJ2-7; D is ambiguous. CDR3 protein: CASSPPVGYEQYF. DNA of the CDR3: TGTGCCAGCTCACCACCGGTTGGGTACGAGCAGTACTTC.